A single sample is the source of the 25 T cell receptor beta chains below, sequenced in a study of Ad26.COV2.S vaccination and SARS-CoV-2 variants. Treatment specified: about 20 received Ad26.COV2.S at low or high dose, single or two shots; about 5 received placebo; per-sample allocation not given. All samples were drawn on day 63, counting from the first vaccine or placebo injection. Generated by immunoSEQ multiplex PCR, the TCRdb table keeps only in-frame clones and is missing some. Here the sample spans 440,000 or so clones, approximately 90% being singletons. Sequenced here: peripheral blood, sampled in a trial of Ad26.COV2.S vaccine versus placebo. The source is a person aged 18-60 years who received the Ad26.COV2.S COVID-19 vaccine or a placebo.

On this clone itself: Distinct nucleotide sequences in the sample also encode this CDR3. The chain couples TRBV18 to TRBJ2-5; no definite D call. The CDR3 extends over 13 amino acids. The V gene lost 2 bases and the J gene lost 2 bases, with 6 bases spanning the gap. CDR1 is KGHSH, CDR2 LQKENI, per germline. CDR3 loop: CASSPGQQETQYF. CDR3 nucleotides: TGTGCCAGCTCACCAGGCCAGCAAGAGACCCAGTACTTC.

CDR3 nucleotide sequence: TGTGCCAGCAGAAACAGGGACAGCAAAGAGACCCAGTACTTC. It translates to CASRNRDSKETQYF. This chain uses TRBV7-9 with TRBJ2-5; 7 bases are a match to TRBD1. Losses at the gene ends were 6 bases for V and 3 bases for J; bases not matched to a gene: 7. Germline-derived CDR1 and CDR2 are SEHNR and FQNEAQ (reference sequence). This CDR3 contains 14 residues.

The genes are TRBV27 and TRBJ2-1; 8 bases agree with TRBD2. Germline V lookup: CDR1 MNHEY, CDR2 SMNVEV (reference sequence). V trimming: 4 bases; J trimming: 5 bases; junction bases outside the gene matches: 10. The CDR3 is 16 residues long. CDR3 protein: CASSSIAGPSHNEQFF. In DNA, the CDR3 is TGTGCCAGCAGTTCAATAGCGGGACCTTCTCACAATGAGCAGTTCTTC.

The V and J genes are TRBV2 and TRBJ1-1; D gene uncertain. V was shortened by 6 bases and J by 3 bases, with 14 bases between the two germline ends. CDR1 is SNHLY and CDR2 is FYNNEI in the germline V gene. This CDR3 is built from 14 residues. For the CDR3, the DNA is TGTGCCAGCAGAGGCGGAGTAAAGGACACTGAAGCTTTCTTT. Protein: CASRGGVKDTEAFF.

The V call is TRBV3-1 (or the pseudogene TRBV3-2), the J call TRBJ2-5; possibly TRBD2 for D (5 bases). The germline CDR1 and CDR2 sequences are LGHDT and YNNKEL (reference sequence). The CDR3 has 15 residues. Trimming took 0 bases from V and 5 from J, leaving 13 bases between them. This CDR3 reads CASSQDLGSWETQYF. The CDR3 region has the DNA TGTGCCAGCAGCCAAGACTTGGGGAGTTGGGAGACCCAGTACTTC.

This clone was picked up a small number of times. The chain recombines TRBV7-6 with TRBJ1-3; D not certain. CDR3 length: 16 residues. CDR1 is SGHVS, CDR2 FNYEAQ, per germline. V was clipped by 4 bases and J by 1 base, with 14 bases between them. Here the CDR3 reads CASSSSSKRSGNTIYF. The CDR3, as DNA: TGTGCCAGCAGCTCCTCGTCCAAAAGGTCTGGAAACACCATATATTTT.

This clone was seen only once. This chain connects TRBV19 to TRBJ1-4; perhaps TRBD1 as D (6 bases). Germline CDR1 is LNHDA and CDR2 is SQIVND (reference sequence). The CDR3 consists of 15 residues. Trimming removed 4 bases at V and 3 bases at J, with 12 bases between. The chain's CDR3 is CASSTPGGSNEKLFF. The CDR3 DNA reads TGTGCCAGTAGTACGCCCGGGGGCTCTAATGAAAAACTGTTTTTT. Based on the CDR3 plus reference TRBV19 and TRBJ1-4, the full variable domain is DGGITQSPKYLFRKEGQNVTLSCEQNLNHDAMYWYRQDPGQGLRLIYYSQIVNDFQKGDIAEGYSVSREKKESFPLTVTSAQKNPTAFYLCASSTPGGSNEKLFFGSGTQLSVL.

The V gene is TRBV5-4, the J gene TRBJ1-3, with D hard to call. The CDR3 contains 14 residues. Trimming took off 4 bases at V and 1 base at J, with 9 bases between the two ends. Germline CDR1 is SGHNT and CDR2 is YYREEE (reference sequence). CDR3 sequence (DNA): TGTGCCAGCAGCACTGACGGATCTGGAAACACCATATATTTT. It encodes CASSTDGSGNTIYF.

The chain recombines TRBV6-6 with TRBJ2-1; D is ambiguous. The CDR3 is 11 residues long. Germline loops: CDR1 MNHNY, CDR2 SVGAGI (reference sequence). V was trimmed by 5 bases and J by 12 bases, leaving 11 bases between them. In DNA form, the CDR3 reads TGTGCCAGCAGTCCAGGACGGCCGCAGTTCTTC. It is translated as CASSPGRPQFF.

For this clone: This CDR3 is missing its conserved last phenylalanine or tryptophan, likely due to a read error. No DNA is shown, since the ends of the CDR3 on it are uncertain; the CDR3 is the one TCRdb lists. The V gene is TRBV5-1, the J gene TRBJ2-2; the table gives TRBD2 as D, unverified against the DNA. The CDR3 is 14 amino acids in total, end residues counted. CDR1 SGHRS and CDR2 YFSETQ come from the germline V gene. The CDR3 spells CASSSGLAGGPTGL.

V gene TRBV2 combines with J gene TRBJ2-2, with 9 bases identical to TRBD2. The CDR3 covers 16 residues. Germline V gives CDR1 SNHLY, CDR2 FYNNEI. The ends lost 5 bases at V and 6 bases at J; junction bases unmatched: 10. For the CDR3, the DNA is TGTGCCAGCAGTAAGGTTTTAGCGGGGGTTTCCGGGGAGCTGTTTTTT. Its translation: CASSKVLAGVSGELFF.

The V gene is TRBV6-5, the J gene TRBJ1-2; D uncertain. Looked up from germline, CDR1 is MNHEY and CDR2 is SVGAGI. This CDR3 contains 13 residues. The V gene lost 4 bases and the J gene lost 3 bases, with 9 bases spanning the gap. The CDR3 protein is CASSSRRYYGYTF. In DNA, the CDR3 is TGTGCCAGCAGTTCCAGGAGATACTATGGCTACACCTTC.

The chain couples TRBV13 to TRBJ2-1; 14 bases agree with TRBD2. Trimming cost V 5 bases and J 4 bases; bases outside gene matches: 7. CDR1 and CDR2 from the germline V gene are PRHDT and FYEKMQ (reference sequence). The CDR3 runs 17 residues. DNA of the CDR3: TGTGCCAGCAGCGGGGGGACTAGCGGGAGACCATACAATGAGCAGTTCTTC. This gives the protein CASSGGTSGRPYNEQFF.

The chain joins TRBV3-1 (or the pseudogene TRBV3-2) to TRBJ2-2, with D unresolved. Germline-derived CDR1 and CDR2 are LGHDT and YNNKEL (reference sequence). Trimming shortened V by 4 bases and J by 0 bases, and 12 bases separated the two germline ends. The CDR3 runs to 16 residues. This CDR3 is CASSRKPQTNTGELFF. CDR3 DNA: TGTGCCAGCAGCCGAAAGCCCCAAACGAACACCGGGGAGCTGTTTTTT.

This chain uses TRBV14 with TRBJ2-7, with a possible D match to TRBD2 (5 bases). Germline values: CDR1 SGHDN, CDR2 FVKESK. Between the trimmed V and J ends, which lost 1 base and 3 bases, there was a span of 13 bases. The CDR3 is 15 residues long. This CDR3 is CASSQASGLGYEQYF. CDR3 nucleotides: TGTGCCAGCAGCCAAGCGTCTGGACTGGGCTACGAGCAGTACTTC.

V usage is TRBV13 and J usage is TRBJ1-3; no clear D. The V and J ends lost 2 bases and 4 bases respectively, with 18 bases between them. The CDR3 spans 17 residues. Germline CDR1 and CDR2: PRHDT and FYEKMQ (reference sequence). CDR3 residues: CASSLLGLKETGNTIYF. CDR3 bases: TGTGCCAGCAGCTTACTAGGTCTCAAGGAGACGGGAAACACCATATATTTT.

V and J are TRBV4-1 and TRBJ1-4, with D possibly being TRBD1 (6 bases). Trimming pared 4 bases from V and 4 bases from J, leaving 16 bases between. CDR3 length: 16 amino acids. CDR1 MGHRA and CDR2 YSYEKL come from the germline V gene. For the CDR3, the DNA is TGCGCCAGCAGCCCCGTCGGGGGCGGGGGTAATGAAAAACTGTTTTTT. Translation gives CASSPVGGGGNEKLFF.

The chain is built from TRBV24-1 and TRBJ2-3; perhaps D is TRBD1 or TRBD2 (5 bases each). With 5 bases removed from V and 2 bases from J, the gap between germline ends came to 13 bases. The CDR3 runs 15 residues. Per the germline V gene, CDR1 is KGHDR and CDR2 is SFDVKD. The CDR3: CATSGTGHYTDTQYF. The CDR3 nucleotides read TGTGCCACCAGTGGAACGGGGCACTACACAGATACGCAGTATTTT.

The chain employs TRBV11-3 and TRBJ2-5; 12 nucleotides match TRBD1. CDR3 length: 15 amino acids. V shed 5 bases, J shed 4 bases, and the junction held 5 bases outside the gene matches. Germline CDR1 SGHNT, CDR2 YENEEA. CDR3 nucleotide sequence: TGTGCCAGCAGCGCGGGACAGGGGGCGCGAGAGACCCAGTACTTC. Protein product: CASSAGQGARETQYF. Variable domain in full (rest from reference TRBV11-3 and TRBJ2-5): EAGVVQSPRYKIIEKKQPVAFWCNPISGHNTLYWYLQNLGQGPELLIRYENEEAVDDSQLPKDRFSAERLKGVDSTLKIQPAELGDSAVYLCASSAGQGARETQYFGPGTRLLVL.

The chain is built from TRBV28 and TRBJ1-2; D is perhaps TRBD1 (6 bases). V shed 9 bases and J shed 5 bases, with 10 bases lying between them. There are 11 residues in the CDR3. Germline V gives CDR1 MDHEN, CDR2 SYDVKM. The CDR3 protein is CASLRGYGYTF. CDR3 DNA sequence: TGTGCCAGTCTGAGGGGGTATGGCTACACCTTC.

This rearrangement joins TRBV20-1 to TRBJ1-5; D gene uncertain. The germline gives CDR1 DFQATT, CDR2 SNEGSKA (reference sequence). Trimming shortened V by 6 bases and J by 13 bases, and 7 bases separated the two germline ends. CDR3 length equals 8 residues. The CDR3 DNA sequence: TGCAGTGCCTCCATGCAGCATTTT. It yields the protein CSASMQHF.

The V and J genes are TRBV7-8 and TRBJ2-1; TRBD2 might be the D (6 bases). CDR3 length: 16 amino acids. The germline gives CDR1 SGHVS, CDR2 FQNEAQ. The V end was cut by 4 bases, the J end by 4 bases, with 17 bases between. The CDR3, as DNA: TGTGCCAGCAGCTGGGACCCGGGAGTTCTGTACAATGAGCAGTTCTTC. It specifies CASSWDPGVLYNEQFF. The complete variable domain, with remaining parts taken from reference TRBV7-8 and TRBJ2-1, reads GAGVSQSPRYKVAKRGQDVALRCDPISGHVSLFWYQQALGQGPEFLTYFQNEAQLDKSGLPSDRFFAERPEGSVSTLKIQRTQQEDSAVYLCASSWDPGVLYNEQFFGPGTRLTVL.

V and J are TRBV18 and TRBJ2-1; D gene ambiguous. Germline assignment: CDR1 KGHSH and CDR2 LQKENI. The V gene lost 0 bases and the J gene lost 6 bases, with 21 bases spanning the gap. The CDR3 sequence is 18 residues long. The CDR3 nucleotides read TGTGCCAGCTCACCACCGTCGGGTTACCGAGAGTTGGGCAATGAGCAGTTCTTC. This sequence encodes CASSPPSGYRELGNEQFF.

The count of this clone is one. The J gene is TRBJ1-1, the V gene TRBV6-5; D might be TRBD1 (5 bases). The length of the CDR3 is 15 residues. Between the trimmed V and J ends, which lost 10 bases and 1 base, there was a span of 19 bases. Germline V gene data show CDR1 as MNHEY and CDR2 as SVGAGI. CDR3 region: CATTPPGSGNTEAFF. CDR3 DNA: TGTGCCACCACTCCCCCAGGGTCGGGGAACACTGAAGCTTTCTTT.

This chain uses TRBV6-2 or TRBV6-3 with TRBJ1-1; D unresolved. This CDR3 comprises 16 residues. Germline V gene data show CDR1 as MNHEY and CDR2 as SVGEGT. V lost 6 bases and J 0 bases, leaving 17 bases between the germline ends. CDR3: CASSTGLLRMNTEAFF. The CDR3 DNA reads TGTGCCAGCAGCACCGGACTCCTGCGGATGAACACTGAAGCTTTCTTT.